This T cell receptor beta chain is drawn from a study of blood T cell repertoires in COVID-19. As for the study in general: COVID-19 samples from acute and convalescent phases originated in the United States, Italy and Spain.

In the original analysis: Counts of nucleated cells, estimated from reference gene primer amplification, were obtained. TCRdb's table, derived via immunoSEQ multiplex PCR, lists solely in-frame clones and lacks some. D and trimming come from the DNA, and the V and J calls and clone size come from that table. The sample contains under 250,000 clones, approximately 84% of which appear only once. Sequencing used peripheral blood. The sequence came from a woman in her forties or fifties with active or convalescent COVID-19.

This chain's CDR3 is CASSLVVGQLYGYTF. In DNA, the CDR3 is TGTGCCAGCAGCTTAGTTGTCGGACAGCTCTATGGCTACACCTTC. V usage is TRBV7-9 and J usage is TRBJ1-2; D is perhaps TRBD1 (6 bases). The CDR3 length is 15 residues. CDR1 and CDR2 (germline): SEHNR, FQNEAQ (reference sequence). The V and J ends lost 1 base and 4 bases respectively, with 13 bases between them.